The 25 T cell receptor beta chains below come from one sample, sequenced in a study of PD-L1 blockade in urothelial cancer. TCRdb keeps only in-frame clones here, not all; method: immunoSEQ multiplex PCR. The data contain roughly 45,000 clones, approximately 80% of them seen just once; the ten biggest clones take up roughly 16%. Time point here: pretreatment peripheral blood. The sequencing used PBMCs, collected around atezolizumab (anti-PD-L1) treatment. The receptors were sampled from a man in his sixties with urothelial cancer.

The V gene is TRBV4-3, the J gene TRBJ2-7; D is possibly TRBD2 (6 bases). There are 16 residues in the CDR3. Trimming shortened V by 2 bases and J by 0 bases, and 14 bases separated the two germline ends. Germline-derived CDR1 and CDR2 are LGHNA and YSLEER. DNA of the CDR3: TGCGCCAGCAGCCAAAAATTCCCGGGACTCTCCTACGAGCAGTACTTC. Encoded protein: CASSQKFPGLSYEQYF.

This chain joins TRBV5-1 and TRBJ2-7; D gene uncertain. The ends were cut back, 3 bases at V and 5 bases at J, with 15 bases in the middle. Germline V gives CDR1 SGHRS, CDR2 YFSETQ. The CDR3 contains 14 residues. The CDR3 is CASSSLALSNEQYF. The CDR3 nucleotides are TGCGCCAGCAGCTCATTGGCCCTTTCCAACGAGCAGTACTTC.

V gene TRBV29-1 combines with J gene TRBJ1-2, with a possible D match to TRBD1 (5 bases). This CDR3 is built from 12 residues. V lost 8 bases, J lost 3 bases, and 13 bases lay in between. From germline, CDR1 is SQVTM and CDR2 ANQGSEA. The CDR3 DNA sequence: TGCAGCCTACTCGACAGCTACTATGGCTACACCTTC. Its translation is CSLLDSYYGYTF.

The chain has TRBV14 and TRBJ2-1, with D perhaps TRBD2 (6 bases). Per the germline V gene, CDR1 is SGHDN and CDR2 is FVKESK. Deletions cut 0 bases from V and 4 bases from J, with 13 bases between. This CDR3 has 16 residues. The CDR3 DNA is TGTGCCAGCAGCCAAGATCCGCGGACTATATACAATGAGCAGTTCTTC. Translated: CASSQDPRTIYNEQFF.

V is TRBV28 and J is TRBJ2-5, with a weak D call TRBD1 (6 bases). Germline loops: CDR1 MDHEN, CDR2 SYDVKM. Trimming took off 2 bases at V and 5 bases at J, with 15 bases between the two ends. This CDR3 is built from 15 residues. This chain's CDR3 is CASSLSPGERETQYF. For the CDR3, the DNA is TGTGCCAGCAGTTTAAGTCCAGGGGAGCGCGAGACCCAGTACTTC.

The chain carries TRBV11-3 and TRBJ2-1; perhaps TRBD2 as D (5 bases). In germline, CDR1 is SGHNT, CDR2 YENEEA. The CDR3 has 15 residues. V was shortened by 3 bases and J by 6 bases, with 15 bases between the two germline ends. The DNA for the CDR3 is TGTGCCAGCAGCTTTCTACCGGGATCACTCAATGAGCAGTTCTTC. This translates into CASSFLPGSLNEQFF.

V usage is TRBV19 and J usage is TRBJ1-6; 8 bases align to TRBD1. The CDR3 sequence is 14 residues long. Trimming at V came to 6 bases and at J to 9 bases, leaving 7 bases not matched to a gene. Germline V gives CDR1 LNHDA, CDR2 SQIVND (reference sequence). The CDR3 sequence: CASSQQGVGSPLHF. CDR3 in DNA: TGTGCCAGTAGCCAACAGGGGGTGGGTTCACCCCTCCACTTT. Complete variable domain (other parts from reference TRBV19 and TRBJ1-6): DGGITQSPKYLFRKEGQNVTLSCEQNLNHDAMYWYRQDPGQGLRLIYYSQIVNDFQKGDIAEGYSVSREKKESFPLTVTSAQKNPTAFYLCASSQQGVGSPLHFGNGTRLTVT.

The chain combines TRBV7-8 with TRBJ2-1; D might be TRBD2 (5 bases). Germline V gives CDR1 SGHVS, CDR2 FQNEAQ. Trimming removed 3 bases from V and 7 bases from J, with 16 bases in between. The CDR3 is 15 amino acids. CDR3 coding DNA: TGTGCCAGCAGCTTCGGACTGACGGTGGGAAATGAGCAGTTCTTC. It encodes CASSFGLTVGNEQFF.

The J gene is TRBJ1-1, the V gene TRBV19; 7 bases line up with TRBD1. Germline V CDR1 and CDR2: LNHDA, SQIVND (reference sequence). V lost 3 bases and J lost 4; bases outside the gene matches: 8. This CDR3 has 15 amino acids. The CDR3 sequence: CASSILTGKPTEAFF. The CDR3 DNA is TGTGCCAGTAGTATTTTGACAGGGAAGCCCACTGAAGCTTTCTTT.

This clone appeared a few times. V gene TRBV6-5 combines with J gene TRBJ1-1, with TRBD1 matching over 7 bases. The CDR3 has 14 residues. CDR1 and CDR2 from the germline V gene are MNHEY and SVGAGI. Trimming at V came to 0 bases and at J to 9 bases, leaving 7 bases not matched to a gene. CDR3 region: CASSYSKGQSKAFF. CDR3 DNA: TGTGCCAGCAGTTACTCGAAGGGACAGAGCAAAGCTTTCTTT.

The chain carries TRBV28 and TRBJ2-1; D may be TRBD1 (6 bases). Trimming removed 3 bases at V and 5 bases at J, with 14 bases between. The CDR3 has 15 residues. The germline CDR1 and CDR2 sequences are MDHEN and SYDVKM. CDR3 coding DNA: TGTGCCAGCAGTTTCGAAGACAGGTATAACAATGAGCAGTTCTTC. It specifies CASSFEDRYNNEQFF.

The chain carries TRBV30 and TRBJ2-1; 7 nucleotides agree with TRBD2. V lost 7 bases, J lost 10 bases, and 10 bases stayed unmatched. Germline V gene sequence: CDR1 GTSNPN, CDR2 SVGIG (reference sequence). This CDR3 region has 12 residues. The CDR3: CASRGVSVEQFF. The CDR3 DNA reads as TGTGCCTCCCGGGGGGTCAGCGTCGAGCAGTTCTTC.

The DNA of the CDR3 is TGTGCCAGCAGCTCCGGACAGTACGAGCAGTACTTC. Encoded protein: CASSSGQYEQYF. The chain has TRBV7-9 and TRBJ2-7; a weak D match, TRBD1 (6 bases). This CDR3 has 12 amino acids. Between the trimmed V and J ends, which lost 4 bases and 4 bases, there was a span of 8 bases. Germline assignment: CDR1 SEHNR and CDR2 FQNEAQ (reference sequence).

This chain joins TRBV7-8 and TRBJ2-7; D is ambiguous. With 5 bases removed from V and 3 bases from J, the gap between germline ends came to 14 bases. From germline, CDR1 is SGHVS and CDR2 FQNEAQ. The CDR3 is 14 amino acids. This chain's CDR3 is CASSASRDLYEQYF. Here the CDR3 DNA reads TGTGCCAGCAGCGCAAGTCGAGATCTCTACGAGCAGTACTTC.

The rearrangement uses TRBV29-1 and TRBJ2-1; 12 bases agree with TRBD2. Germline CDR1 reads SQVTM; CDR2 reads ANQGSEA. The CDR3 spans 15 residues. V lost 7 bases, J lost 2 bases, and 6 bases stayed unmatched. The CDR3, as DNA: TGCAGCGCAAGGGGACTAGCGGGCCCCTACAATGAGCAGTTCTTC. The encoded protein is CSARGLAGPYNEQFF.

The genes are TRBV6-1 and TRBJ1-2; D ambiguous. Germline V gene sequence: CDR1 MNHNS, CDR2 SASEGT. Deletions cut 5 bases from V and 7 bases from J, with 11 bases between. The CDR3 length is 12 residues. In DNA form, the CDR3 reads TGTGCCAGCAGTACTAATGTGGCTGGCTACACCTTC. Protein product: CASSTNVAGYTF.

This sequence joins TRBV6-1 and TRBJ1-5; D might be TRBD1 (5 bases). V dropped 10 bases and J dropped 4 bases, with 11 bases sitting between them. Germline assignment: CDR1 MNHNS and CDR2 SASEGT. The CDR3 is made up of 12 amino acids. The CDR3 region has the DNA TGTGCCATTGGGGAGGGGAATCAGCCCCAGCATTTT. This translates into CAIGEGNQPQHF.

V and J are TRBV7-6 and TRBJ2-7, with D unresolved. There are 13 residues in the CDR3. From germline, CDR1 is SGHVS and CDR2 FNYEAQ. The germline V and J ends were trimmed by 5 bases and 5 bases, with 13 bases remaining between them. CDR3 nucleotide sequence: TGTGCCAGCAGCCACAGACAAAGTGACGAGCAGTACTTC. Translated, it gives CASSHRQSDEQYF. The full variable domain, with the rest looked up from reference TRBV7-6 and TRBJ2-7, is GAGVSQSPRYKVTKRGQDVALRCDPISGHVSLYWYRQALGQGPEFLTYFNYEAQQDKSGLPNDRFSAERPEGSISTLTIQRTEQRDSAMYRCASSHRQSDEQYFGPGTRLTVT.

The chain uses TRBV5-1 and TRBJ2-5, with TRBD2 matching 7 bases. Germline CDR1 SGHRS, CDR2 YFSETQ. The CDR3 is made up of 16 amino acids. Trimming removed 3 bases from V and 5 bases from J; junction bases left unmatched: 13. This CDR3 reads CASSWGGWGIEETQYF. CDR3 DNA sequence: TGCGCCAGCAGCTGGGGAGGGTGGGGGATCGAGGAGACCCAGTACTTC.

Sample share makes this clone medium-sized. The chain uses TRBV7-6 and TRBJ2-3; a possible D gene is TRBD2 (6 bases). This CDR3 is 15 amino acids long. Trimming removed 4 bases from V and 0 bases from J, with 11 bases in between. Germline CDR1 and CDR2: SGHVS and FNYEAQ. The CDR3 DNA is TGTGCCAGCAGCTCCGGGACTTTAAGCACAGATACGCAGTATTTT. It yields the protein CASSSGTLSTDTQYF.

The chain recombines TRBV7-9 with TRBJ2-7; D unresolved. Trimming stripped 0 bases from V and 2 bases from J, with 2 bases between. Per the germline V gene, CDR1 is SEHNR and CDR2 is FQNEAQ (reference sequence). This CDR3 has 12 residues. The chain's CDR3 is CASSLATYEQYF. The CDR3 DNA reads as TGTGCCAGCAGCTTAGCCACCTACGAGCAGTACTTC.

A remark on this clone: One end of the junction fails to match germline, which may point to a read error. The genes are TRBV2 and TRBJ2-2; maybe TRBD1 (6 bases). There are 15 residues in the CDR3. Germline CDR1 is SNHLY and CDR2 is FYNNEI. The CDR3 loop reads CASSEMGANSGELFF. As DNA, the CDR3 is TGTGCCAGCAGTGAGATGGGGGCGAACAGCGGGGAGCTGTTTTTT.

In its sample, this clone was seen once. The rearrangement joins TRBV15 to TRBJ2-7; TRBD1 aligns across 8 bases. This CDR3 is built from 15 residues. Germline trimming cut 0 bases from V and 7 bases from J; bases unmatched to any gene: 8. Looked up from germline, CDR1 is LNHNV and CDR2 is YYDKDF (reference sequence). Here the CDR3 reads CATSRDGKTGEEQYF. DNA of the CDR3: TGTGCCACCAGCAGAGATGGGAAGACAGGGGAAGAGCAGTACTTC.

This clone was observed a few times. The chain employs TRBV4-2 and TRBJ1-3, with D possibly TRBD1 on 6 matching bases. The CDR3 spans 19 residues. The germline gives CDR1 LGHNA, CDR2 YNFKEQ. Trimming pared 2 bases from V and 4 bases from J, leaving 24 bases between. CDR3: CASSQSPMGGAVSGNTIYF. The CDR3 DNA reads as TGTGCCAGCAGCCAATCGCCCATGGGGGGGGCGGTTTCGGGAAACACCATATATTTT.

The DNA of the CDR3 is TGTGCCAGTAGAAGTGGTACTTCGGGACAGGCCTATGGCTACACCTTC. Encoded protein: CASRSGTSGQAYGYTF. This chain joins TRBV19 and TRBJ1-2; 8 bases line up with TRBD1. The CDR3 length is 16 residues. Losses at the gene ends were 6 bases for V and 4 bases for J; bases not matched to a gene: 13. Germline V gene sequence: CDR1 LNHDA, CDR2 SQIVND (reference sequence).